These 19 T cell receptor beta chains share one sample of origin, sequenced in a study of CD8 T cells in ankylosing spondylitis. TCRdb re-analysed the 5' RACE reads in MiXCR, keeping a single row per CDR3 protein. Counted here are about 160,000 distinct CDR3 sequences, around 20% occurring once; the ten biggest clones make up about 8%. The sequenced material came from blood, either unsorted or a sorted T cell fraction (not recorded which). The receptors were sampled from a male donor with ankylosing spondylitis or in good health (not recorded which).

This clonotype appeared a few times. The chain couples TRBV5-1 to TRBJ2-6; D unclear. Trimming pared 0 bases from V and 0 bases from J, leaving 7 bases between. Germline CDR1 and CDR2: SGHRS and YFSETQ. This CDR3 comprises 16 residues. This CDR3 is CASSLAQASGANVLTF. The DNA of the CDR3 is TGCGCCAGCAGCTTGGCCCAGGCCTCTGGGGCCAACGTCCTGACTTTC.

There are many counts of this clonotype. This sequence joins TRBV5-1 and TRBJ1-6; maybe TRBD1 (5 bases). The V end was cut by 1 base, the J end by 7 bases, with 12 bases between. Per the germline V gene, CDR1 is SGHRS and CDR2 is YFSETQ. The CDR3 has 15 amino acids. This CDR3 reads CASSLTGDGNSPLHF. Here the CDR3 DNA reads TGCGCCAGCAGCTTGACGGGGGATGGGAATTCACCCCTCCACTTT.

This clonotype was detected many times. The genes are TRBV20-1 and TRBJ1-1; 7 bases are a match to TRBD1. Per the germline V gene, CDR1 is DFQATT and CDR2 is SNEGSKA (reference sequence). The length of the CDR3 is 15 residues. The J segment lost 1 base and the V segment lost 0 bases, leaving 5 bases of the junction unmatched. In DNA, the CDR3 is TGCAGTGCTAGAGATCCGGGACAGAAGAACACTGAAGCTTTCTTT. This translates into CSARDPGQKNTEAFF.

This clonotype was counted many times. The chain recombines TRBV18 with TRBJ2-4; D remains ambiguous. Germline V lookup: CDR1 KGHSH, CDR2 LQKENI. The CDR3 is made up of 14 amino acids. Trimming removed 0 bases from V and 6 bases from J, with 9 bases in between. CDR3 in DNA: TGTGCCAGCTCACCACCTGGCGTCGGAAACATTCAGTACTTC. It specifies CASSPPGVGNIQYF. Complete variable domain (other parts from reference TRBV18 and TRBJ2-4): NAGVMQNPRHLVRRRGQEARLRCSPMKGHSHVYWYRQLPEEGLKFMVYLQKENIIDESGMPKERFSAEFPKEGPSILRIQQVVRGDSAAYFCASSPPGVGNIQYFGAGTRLSVL.

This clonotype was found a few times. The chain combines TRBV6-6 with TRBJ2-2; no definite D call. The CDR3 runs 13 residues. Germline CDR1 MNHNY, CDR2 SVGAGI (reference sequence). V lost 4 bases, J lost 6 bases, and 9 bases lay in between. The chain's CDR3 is CASSWTAAGELFF. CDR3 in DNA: TGTGCCAGCAGTTGGACCGCTGCCGGGGAGCTGTTTTTT.

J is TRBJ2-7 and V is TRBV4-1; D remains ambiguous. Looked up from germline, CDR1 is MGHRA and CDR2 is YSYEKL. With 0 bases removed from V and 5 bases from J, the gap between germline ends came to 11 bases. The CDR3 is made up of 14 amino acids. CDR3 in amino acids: CASSQEGRAHEQYF. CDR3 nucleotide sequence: TGCGCCAGCAGCCAAGAGGGAAGGGCCCACGAGCAGTACTTC.

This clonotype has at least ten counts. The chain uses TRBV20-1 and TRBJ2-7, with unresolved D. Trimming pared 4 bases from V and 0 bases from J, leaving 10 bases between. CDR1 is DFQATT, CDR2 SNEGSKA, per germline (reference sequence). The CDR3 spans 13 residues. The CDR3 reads CSANKGSSYEQYF. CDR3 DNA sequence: TGCAGTGCTAATAAGGGTAGCTCCTACGAGCAGTACTTC.

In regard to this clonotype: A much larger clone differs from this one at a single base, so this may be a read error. CDR3 bases: TGCAGTGCGGCTTTAGGACTCTACGCGCAGTACTTC. It specifies CSAALGLYAQYF. The rearrangement joins TRBV20-1 to TRBJ2-7, with a tentative D call TRBD2 (5 bases). The CDR3 covers 12 residues. The germline CDR1 and CDR2 sequences are DFQATT and SNEGSKA (reference sequence).

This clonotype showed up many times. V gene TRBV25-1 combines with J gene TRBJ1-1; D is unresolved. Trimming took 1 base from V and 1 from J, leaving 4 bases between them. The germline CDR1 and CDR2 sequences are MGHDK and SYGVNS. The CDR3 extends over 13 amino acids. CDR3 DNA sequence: TGTGCCAGCAGTGAATCGCAGAACACTGAAGCTTTCTTT. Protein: CASSESQNTEAFF.

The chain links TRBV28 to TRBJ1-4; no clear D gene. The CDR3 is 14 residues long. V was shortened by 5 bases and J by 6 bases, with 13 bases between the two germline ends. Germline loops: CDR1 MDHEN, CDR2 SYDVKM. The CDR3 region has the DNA TGTGCCAGCAGTACCTCACAGAGGTATGAAAAACTGTTTTTT. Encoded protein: CASSTSQRYEKLFF.

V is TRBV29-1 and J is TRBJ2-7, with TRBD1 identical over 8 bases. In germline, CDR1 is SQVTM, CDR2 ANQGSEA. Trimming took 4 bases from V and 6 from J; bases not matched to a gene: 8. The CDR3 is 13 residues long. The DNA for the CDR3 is TGCAGCGTTGTCGGTGTGACAGGGGTCGAGCAGTACTTC. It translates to CSVVGVTGVEQYF.

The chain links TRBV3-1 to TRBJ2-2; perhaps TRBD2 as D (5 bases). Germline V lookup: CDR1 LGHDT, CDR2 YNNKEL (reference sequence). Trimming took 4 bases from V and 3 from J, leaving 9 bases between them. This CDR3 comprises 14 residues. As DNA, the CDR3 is TGTGCCAGCAGCCTTTTGGACTACACCGGGGAGCTGTTTTTT. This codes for CASSLLDYTGELFF.

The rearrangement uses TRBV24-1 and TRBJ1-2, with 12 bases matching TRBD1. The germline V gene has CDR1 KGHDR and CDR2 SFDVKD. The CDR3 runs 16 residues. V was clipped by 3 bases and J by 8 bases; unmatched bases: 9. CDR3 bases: TGTGCCACCAGTGATGACCCGGGACAGGGGGCTGGCGGCTACACCTTC. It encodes CATSDDPGQGAGGYTF.

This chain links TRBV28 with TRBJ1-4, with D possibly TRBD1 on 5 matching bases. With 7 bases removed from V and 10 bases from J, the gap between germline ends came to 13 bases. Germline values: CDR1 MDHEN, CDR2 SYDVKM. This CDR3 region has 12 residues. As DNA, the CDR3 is TGTGCCAGCAAACTAAGGGGAGGAAAACTGTTTTTT. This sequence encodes CASKLRGGKLFF.

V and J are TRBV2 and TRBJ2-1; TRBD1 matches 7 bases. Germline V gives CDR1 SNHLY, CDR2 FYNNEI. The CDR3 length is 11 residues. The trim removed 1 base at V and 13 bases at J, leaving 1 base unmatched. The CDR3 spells CASSEDRGQFF. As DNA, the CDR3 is TGTGCCAGCAGTGAAGACAGGGGTCAGTTCTTC.

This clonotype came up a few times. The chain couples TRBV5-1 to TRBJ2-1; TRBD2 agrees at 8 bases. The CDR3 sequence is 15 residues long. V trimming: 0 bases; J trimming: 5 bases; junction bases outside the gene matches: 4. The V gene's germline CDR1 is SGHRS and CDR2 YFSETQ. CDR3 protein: CASSLEFSGNNEQFF. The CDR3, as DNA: TGCGCCAGCAGCTTGGAGTTTAGCGGGAACAATGAGCAGTTCTTC.

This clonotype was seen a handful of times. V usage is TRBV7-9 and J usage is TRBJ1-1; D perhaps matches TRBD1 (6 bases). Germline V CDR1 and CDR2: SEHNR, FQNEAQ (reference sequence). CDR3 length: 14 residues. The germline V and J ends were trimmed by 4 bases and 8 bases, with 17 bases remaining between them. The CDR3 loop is CASSSTQQGQEAFF. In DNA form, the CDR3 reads TGTGCCAGCAGCTCAACACAACAGGGTCAAGAAGCTTTCTTT.

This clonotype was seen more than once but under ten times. The CDR3 DNA reads TGTGCCAGCAGGGTTGGGACGCTTACTAGCACAGATACGCAGTATTTT. Translating it yields CASRVGTLTSTDTQYF. The chain has TRBV5-3 and TRBJ2-3; D may match TRBD1 or TRBD2 (5 bases each). TRBV5-3 carries the ORF label, with uncertain function. CDR3 length equals 16 residues. Trimming took 8 bases from V and 0 from J, leaving 19 bases between them.

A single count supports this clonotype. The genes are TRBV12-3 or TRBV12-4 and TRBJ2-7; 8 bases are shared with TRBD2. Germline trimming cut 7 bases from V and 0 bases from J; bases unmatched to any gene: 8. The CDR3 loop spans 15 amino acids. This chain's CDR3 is CASTETGLVSYEQYF. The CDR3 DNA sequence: TGTGCCAGCACCGAAACGGGACTAGTCTCCTACGAGCAGTACTTC.